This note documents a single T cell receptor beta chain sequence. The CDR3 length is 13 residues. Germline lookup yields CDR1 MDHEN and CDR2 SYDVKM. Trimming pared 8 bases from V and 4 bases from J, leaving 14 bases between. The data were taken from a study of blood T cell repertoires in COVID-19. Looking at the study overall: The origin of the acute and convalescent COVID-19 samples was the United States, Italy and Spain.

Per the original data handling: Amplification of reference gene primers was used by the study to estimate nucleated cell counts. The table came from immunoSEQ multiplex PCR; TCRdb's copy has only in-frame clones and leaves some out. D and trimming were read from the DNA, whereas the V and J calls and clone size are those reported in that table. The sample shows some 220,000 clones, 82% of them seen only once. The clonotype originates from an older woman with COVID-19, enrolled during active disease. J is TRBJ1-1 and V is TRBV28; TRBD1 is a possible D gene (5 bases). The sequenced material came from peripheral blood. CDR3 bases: TGTGCCAGCGGTCCGACACAGGCCACTGAAGCTTTCTTT. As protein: CASGPTQATEAFF.